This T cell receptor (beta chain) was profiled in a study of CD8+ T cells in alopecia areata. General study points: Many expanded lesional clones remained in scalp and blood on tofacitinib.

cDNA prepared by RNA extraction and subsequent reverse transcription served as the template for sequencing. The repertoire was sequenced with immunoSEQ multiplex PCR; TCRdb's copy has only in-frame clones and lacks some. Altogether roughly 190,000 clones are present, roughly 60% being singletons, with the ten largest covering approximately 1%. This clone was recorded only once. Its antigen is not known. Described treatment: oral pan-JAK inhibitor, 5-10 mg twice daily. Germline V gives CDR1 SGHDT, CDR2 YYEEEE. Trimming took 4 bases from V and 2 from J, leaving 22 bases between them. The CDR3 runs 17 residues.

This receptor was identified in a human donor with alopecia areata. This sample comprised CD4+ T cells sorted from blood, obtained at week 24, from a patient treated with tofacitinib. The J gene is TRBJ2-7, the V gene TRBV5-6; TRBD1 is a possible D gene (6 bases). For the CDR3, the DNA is TGTGCCAGCAGCCAAGCAACGATAGGCAGGGGCACCTACGAGCAGTACTTC. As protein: CASSQATIGRGTYEQYF.